These 3 T cell receptor beta chains were sequenced from one sample in a study of T cell responses to AZD1222 COVID-19 vaccine. Assay used: immunoSEQ multiplex PCR; TCRdb lists only in-frame clones, some missing. Counted here are roughly 160,000 clones, 93% occurring once; the ten biggest clones make up 0.7% to 0.9%. Here the sequenced sample was peripheral blood, taken on day 0 of AZD1222 vaccination. These receptors came from an adult in good health.

The chain has TRBV18 and TRBJ1-4; 7 bases line up with TRBD1. This CDR3 is 14 amino acids long. Germline CDR1 KGHSH, CDR2 LQKENI. V gave up 6 bases and J gave up 8 bases; unmatched junction bases: 9. Written as DNA, the CDR3 is TGTGCCAGCTCCCGACAGGGTGTGGAAGAAAAACTGTTTTTT. Protein product: CASSRQGVEEKLFF.

V is TRBV5-6 and J is TRBJ1-1; D uncertain. V lost 3 bases and J lost 1, with 13 bases in between. Germline CDR1 and CDR2: SGHDT and YYEEEE. This CDR3 has 15 residues. The CDR3 DNA reads as TGTGCCAGCAGCTATGTATCTAACTGGAACACTGAAGCTTTCTTT. Translated: CASSYVSNWNTEAFF.

J is TRBJ1-2 and V is TRBV30; D is ambiguous. Trimming took 0 bases from V and 8 from J, leaving 10 bases between them. The CDR3 consists of 12 residues. The germline gives CDR1 GTSNPN, CDR2 SVGIG (reference sequence). CDR3 bases: TGTGCCTGGAGTGTTGGGGTTGGGGGCTACACCTTC. Translated, it gives CAWSVGVGGYTF.